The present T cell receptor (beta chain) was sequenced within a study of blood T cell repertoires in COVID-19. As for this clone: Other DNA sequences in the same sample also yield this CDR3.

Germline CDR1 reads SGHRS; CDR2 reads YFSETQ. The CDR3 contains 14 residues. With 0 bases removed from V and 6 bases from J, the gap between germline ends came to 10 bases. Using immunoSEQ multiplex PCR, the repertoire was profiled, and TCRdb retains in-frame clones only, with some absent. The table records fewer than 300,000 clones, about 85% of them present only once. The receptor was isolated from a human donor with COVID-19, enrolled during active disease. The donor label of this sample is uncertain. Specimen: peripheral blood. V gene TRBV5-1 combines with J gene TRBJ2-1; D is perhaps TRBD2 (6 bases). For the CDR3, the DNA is TGCGCCAGCAGCTTGGGGACCGGGGGCAATGAGCAGTTCTTC. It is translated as CASSLGTGGNEQFF.